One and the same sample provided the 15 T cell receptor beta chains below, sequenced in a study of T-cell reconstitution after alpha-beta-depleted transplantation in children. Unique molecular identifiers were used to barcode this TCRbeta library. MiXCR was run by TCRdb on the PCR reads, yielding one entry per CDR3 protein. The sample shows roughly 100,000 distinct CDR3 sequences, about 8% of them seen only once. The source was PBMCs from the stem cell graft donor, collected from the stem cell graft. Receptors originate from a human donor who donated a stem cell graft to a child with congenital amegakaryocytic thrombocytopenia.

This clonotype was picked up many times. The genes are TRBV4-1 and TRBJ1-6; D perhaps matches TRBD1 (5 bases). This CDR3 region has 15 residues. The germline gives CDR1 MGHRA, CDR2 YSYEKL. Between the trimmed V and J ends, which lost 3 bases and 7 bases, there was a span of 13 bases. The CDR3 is CASSQSAGQNSPLHF. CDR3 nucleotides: TGCGCCAGCAGCCAGTCGGCAGGACAAAATTCACCCCTCCACTTT.

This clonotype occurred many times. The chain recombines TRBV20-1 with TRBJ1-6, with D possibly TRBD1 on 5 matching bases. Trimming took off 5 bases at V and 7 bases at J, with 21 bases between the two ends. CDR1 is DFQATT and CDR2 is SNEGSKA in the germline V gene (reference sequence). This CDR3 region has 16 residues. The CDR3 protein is CSAPPFGGSTNSPLHF. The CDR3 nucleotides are TGCAGTGCTCCCCCCTTTGGGGGATCTACCAATTCACCCCTCCACTTT.

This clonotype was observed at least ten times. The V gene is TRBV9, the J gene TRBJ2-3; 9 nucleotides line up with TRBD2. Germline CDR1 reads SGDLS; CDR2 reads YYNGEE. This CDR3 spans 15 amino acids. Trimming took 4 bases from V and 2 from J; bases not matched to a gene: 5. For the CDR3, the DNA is TGTGCCAGCAGCCCCTTAGCGGGGGTCACAGATACGCAGTATTTT. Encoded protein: CASSPLAGVTDTQYF.

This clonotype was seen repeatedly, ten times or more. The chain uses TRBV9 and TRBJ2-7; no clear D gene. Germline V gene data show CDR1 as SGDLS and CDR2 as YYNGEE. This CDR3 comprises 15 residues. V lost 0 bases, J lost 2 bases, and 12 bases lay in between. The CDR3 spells CASSVDPRKAYEQYF. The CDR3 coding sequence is TGTGCCAGCAGCGTAGACCCCCGAAAAGCCTACGAGCAGTACTTC.

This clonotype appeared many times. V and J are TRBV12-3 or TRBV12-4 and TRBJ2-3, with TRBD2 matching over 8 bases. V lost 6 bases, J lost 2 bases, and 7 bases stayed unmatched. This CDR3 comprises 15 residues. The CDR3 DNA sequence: TGTGCCAGCAGCAGTAGCGGGACCTACACAGATACGCAGTATTTT. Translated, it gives CASSSSGTYTDTQYF.

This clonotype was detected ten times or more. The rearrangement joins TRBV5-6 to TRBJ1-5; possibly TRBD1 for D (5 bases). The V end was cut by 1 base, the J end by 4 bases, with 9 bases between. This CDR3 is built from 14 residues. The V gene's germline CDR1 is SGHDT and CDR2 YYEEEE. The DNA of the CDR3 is TGTGCCAGCAGCTTGTATGGGGCTAATCAGCCCCAGCATTTT. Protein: CASSLYGANQPQHF.

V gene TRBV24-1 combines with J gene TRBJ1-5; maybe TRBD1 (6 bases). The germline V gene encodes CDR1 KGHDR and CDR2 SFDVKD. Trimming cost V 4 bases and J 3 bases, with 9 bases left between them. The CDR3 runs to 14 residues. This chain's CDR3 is CATSDQGSNQPQHF. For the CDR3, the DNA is TGTGCCACCAGTGACCAGGGGTCCAATCAGCCCCAGCATTTT.

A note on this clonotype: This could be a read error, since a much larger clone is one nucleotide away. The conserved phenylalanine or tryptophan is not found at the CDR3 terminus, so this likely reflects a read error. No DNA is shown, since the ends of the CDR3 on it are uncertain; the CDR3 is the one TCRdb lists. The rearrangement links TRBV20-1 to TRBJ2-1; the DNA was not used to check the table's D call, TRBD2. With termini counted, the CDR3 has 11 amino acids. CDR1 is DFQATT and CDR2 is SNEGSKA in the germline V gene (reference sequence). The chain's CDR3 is CSASREGPEFL.

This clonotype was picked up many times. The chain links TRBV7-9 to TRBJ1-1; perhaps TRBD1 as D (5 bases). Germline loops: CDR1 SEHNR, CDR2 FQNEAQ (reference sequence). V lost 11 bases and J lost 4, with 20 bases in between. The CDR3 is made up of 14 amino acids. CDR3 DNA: TGTGCCGGGGGGACGGGGGGTTTTGGCACTGAAGCTTTCTTT. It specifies CAGGTGGFGTEAFF. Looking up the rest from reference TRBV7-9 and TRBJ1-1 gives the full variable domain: DTGVSQNPRHKITKRGQNVTFRCDPISEHNRLYWYRQTLGQGPEFLTYFQNEAQLEKSRLLSDRFSAERPKGSFSTLEIQRTEQGDSAMYLCAGGTGGFGTEAFFGQGTRLTVV.

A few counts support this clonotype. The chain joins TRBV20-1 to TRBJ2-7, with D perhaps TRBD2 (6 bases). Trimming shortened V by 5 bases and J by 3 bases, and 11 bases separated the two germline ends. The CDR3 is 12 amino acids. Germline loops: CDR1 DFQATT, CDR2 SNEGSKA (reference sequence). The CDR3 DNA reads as TGCAGTGCTTCGGGACTTGTCTACGAGCAGTACTTC. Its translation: CSASGLVYEQYF.

This CDR3 is CASSYRTEAFF. Written as DNA, the CDR3 is TGTGCCAGCAGTTACCGGACAGAAGCTTTCTTT. The rearrangement joins TRBV6-5 to TRBJ1-1; tentatively, D is TRBD1 (5 bases). CDR1 is MNHEY, CDR2 SVGAGI, per germline. The CDR3 spans 11 residues. V gave up 2 bases and J gave up 8 bases, with 6 bases separating them.

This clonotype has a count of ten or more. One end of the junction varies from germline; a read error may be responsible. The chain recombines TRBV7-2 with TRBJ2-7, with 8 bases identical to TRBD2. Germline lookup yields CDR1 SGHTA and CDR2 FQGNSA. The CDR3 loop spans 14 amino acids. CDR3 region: CASSPSAGAYERYF. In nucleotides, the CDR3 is TGTGCCAGCAGCCCCTCAGCGGGAGCCTACGAGCGGTACTTC. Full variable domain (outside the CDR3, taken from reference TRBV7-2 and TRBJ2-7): GAGVSQSPSNKVTEKGKDVELRCDPISGHTALYWYRQSLGQGLEFLIYFQGNSAPDKSGLPSDRFSAERTGGSVSTLTIQRTQQEDSAVYLCASSPSAGAYERYFGPGTRLTVT.

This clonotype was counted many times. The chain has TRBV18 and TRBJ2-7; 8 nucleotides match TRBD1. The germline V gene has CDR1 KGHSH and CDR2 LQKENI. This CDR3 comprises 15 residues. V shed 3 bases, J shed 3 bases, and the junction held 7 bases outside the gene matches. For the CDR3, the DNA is TGTGCCAGCTCACCCCCTGGACAGGGAGGCTACGAGCAGTACTTC. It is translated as CASSPPGQGGYEQYF. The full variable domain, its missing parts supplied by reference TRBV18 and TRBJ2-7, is NAGVMQNPRHLVRRRGQEARLRCSPMKGHSHVYWYRQLPEEGLKFMVYLQKENIIDESGMPKERFSAEFPKEGPSILRIQQVVRGDSAAYFCASSPPGQGGYEQYFGPGTRLTVT.

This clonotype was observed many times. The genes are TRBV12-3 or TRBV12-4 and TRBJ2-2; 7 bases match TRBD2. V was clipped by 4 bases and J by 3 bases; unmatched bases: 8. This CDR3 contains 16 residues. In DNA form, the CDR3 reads TGTGCCAGCAGTTCCGTGACTAGCAGATACACCGGGGAGCTGTTTTTT. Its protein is CASSSVTSRYTGELFF.

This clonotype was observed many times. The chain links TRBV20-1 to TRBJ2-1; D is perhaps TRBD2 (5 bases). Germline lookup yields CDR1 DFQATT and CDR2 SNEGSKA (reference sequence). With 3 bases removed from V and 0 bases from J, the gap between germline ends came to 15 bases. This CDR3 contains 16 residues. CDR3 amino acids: CSARGVGASSYNEQFF. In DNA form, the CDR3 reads TGCAGTGCTAGGGGAGTGGGAGCGTCCTCCTACAATGAGCAGTTCTTC.